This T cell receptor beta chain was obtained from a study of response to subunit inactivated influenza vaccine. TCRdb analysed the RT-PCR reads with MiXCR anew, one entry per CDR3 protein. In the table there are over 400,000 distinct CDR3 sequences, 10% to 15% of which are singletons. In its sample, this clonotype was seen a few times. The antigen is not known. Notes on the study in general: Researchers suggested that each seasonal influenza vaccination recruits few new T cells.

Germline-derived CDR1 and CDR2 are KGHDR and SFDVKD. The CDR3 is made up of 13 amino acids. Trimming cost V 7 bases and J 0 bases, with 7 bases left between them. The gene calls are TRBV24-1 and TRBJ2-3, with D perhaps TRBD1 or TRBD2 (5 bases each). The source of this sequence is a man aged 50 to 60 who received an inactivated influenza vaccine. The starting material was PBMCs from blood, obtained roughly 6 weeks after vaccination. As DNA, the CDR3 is TGTGCCACCAGAGGGACCAGCACAGATACGCAGTATTTT. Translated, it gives CATRGTSTDTQYF.